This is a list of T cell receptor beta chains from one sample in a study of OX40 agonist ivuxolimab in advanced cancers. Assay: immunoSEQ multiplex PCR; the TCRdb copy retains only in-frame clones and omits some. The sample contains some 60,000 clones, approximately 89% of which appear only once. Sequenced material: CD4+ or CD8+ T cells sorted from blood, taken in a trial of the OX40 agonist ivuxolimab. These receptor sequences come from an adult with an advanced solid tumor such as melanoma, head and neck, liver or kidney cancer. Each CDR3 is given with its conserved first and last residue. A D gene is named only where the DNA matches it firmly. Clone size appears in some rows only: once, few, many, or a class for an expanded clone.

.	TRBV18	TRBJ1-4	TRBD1	CASSPGQGGEKLFF	TGTGCCAGCTCGCCGGGACAGGGTGGAGAAAAACTGTTTTTT
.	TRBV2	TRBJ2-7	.	CASTGDSYEQYF	TGTGCCAGCACTGGAGACTCCTACGAGCAGTACTTC
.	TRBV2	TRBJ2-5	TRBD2	CASRELAGGGETQYF	TGTGCCAGCAGAGAACTAGCGGGAGGTGGAGAGACCCAGTACTTC
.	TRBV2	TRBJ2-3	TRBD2	CASSEEESGTDTQYF	TGTGCCAGCAGTGAAGAGGAGAGCGGGACCGATACGCAGTATTTT
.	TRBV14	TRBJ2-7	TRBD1	CASSRTGTGAEQYF	TGTGCCAGCAGCCGAACCGGGACAGGGGCCGAGCAGTACTTC
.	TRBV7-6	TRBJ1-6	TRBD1	CASSLAGTENSPLHF	TGTGCCAGCAGCTTAGCCGGGACAGAAAATTCACCCCTCCACTTT
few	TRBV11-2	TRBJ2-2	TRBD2	CASSEWTSGATGELFF	TGTGCCAGCAGCGAGTGGACTAGCGGGGCCACCGGGGAGCTGTTTTTT
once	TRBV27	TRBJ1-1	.	CASSFRTATEAFF	TGTGCCAGCAGTTTCCGGACGGCGACTGAAGCTTTCTTT
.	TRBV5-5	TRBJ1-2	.	CASSLEGLSGYTF	TGTGCCAGCAGCTTGGAGGGCTTGAGTGGCTACACCTTC
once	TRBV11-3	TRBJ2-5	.	CASSTRPGETQYF	TGTGCCAGCAGCACTAGGCCCGGAGAGACCCAGTACTTC
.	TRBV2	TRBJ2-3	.	CASSVQGSDTQYF	TGTGCCAGCAGTGTGCAGGGTTCAGATACGCAGTATTTT
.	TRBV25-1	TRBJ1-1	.	CASSEYIGGSTEAFF	TGTGCCAGCAGTGAATATATCGGGGGATCCACTGAAGCTTTCTTT
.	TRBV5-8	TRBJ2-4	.	CASSFRGSGGFAKNIQYF	TGTGCCAGCAGCTTCAGAGGGTCGGGGGGCTTCGCCAAAAACATTCAGTACTTC
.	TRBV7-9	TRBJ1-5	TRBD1	CASSPGGSGQPQHF	TGTGCCAGCAGCCCAGGGGGCTCAGGTCAGCCCCAGCATTTT
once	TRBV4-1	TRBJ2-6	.	CASSQDPGTGANVLTF	TGCGCCAGCAGCCAAGATCCGGGGACTGGGGCCAACGTCCTGACTTTC
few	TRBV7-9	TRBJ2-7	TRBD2	CASSLELGTSGRYEQYF	TGTGCCAGCAGCTTAGAACTGGGGACTAGCGGGAGGTACGAGCAGTACTTC
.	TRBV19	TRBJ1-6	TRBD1	CASSMERQGHSPLHF	TGTGCCAGTAGTATGGAGAGACAGGGCCATTCACCCCTCCACTTT
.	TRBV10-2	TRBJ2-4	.	CASTQGFKNIQYF	TGCGCCAGCACCCAGGGATTCAAAAACATTCAGTACTTC
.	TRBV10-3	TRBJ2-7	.	CAISAQGGYEQYF	TGTGCCATCAGTGCCCAGGGAGGCTACGAGCAGTACTTC
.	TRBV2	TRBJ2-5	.	CASTSTGQETQYF	TGTGCCAGCACCTCCACAGGTCAAGAGACCCAGTACTTC
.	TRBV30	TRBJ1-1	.	CAWGGGGRMNTEAFF	TGTGCCTGGGGCGGGGGGGGACGCATGAACACTGAAGCTTTCTTT
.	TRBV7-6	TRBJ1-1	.	CASSPRTDMNTEAFF	TGTGCCAGCAGCCCTCGGACGGATATGAACACTGAAGCTTTCTTT
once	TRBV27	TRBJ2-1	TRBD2	CASSLSGLAGTTEQFF	TGTGCCAGCAGTTTATCCGGACTAGCGGGTACTACGGAGCAGTTCTTC
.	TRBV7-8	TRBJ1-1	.	CASSPRPGAEAFF	TGTGCCAGCAGCCCGCGCCCGGGTGCTGAAGCTTTCTTT
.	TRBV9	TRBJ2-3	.	CASSQGLGRGDTQYF	TGTGCCAGCAGCCAAGGGTTGGGGAGAGGAGATACGCAGTATTTT